This T cell receptor (beta chain) was observed in a study of cytomegalovirus exposure and HLA in healthy donors. Whole-study findings and limits: There were three CMV-associated chains whose specificity for CMV antigens was confirmed in vitro. Sequencing likely generated an artifact that appeared as a cluster of highly shared sequence variants. For presence/absence analyses, sequencing depth was assumed to be roughly uniform across donors. High sensitivity and specificity were reportedly achieved when the classifier diagnosed cytomegalovirus status.

The CDR3 spans 17 residues. The ends lost 3 bases at V and 3 bases at J; junction bases unmatched: 8. Per the germline V gene, CDR1 is SGHNT and CDR2 is YYREEE (reference sequence). The study ran its PCR with 60 Vbeta and 13 Jbeta primers. Sequencing used immunoSEQ multiplex PCR; TCRdb keeps in-frame clones, though not all of them. The sample lists about 120,000 clones, 75% occurring once. Only one count was recorded for this clone. Antigen: not known. The receptor was isolated from a woman aged 40 to 55 in good health and CMV-seropositive. The gene calls are TRBV5-4 and TRBJ1-4, with 10 bases fitting TRBD1. Input material: PBMCs. CDR3: CASSSRQGARANEKLFF. The CDR3 bases are TGTGCCAGCAGCTCCCGACAGGGGGCGCGGGCTAATGAAAAACTGTTTTTT.